What follows are 3 T cell receptor beta chains derived from one specimen sequenced in a study of shared clonotypes between healthy human individuals. This table comes from immunoSEQ multiplex PCR, and its TCRdb copy is limited to in-frame clones, with some not included. The profile shows around 1.4 million clones, less than 99% of them singletons. Sequenced input: naive CD4+ T cells sorted from blood. The subset was: CD45RA+ positively selected. These receptors all stem from a man younger than 45 in good health.

The gene calls are TRBV7-6 and TRBJ2-7; 8 bases are a match to TRBD1. V was pared by 5 bases and J by 6 bases, with 3 bases of the junction left unmatched. From germline, CDR1 is SGHVS and CDR2 FNYEAQ. The CDR3 sequence is 12 residues long. Here the CDR3 reads CASSDTGGEQYF. The CDR3 DNA reads as TGTGCCAGCAGCGACACAGGGGGCGAGCAGTACTTC. Full variable domain (remainder filled in from reference TRBV7-6 and TRBJ2-7): GAGVSQSPRYKVTKRGQDVALRCDPISGHVSLYWYRQALGQGPEFLTYFNYEAQQDKSGLPNDRFSAERPEGSISTLTIQRTEQRDSAMYRCASSDTGGEQYFGPGTRLTVT.

The chain has TRBV28 and TRBJ2-1; the match to TRBD1 covers 9 bases. This CDR3 comprises 16 residues. Trimming cost V 5 bases and J 6 bases; bases outside gene matches: 11. Germline V lookup: CDR1 MDHEN, CDR2 SYDVKM. The CDR3 here is CASSKRPGQGINEQFF. CDR3 DNA sequence: TGTGCCAGCAGTAAACGACCGGGACAGGGTATCAATGAGCAGTTCTTC. The variable domain in full, with the rest retrieved from reference TRBV28 and TRBJ2-1, is DVKVTQSSRYLVKRTGEKVFLECVQDMDHENMFWYRQDPGLGLRLIYFSYDVKMKEKGDIPEGYSVSREKKERFSLILESASTNQTSMYLCASSKRPGQGINEQFFGPGTRLTVL.

The chain combines TRBV14 with TRBJ1-2; 8 bases fit TRBD1. Germline lookup yields CDR1 SGHDN and CDR2 FVKESK. This CDR3 contains 14 residues. Losses at the gene ends were 2 bases for V and 7 bases for J; bases not matched to a gene: 6. CDR3 region: CASSQFRGRGGYTF. The CDR3 nucleotides are TGTGCCAGCAGCCAATTCAGGGGGCGAGGTGGCTACACCTTC.